This T cell receptor beta chain was identified in a study of regulatory T cells in long-lasting Graves disease. Whole-study results and caveats: TRBV28, TRBJ1-2 and TRBJ2-5 were favored in persistent disease. TCR diversity was lower in persistent Graves' patients (versus newly diagnosed ones).

This clonotype was counted at least ten times. Its antigen is still unknown. Trimming stripped 8 bases from V and 2 bases from J, with 15 bases between. The germline V gene has CDR1 MDHEN and CDR2 SYDVKM. The CDR3 loop spans 14 amino acids. As for time point: newly diagnosed GD, antithyroid drugs for less than 3 months. The TCR library was made from RNA extracted from PBMCs. As a group, patients came from one endocrinology department in Xi'an, China. Libraries of TCR beta came from iRepertoire HTBI primers plus Arm-PCR of CDR3 regions. TCRdb re-called the multiplex PCR reads with MiXCR, one entry per CDR3 protein. Counted here are approximately 400,000 distinct CDR3 sequences, about 15% occurring once; the ten biggest clones make up approximately 15%. The data also belong to a second study, concerning T cells in Graves' hyperthyroidism and ophthalmopathy. That publication notes: Graves' hyperthyroidism is called stable when ophthalmopathy does not progress within 18 months.

The source is a woman between 25 and 40 years old with Graves disease. This specimen consisted of peripheral blood mononuclear cells (PBMCs), obtained at new diagnosis, from a patient treated with antithyroid drugs. The V gene is TRBV28, the J gene TRBJ1-2; D gene unclear. CDR3 nucleotide sequence: TGTGCCAGCTTCTCCCCCCAGACCAACTATGGCTACACCTTC. Its protein product is CASFSPQTNYGYTF.